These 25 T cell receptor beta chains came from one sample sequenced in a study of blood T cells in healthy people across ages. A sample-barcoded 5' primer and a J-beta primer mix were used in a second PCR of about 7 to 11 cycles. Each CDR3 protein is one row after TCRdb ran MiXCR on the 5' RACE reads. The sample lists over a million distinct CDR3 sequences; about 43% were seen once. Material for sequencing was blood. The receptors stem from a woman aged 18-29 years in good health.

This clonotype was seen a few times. The chain's CDR3 is CSLQGVDGYTF. For the CDR3, the DNA is TGCAGCTTGCAGGGGGTAGATGGCTACACCTTC. V is TRBV29-1 and J is TRBJ1-2; 7 nucleotides line up with TRBD1. This CDR3 has 11 amino acids. The J segment lost 6 bases and the V segment lost 8 bases, leaving 6 bases of the junction unmatched. The germline V gene has CDR1 SQVTM and CDR2 ANQGSEA.

The CDR3 nucleotides read TGTGCCAGCAGTTCCACCCTAACAGCAAGGGGGGGTCACGAGCAGTACTTC. It yields the protein CASSSTLTARGGHEQYF. The chain employs TRBV27 and TRBJ2-7; D may be TRBD2 (7 bases). In germline, CDR1 is MNHEY, CDR2 SMNVEV (reference sequence). This CDR3 region has 17 residues. V lost 4 bases to trimming and J lost 5 bases, with 24 bases between them.

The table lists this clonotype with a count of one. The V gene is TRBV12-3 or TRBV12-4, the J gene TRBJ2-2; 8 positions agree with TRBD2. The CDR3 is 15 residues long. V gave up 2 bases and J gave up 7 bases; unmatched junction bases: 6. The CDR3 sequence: CASSLRELAVGELFF. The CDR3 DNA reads TGTGCCAGCAGTTTACGGGAACTAGCGGTCGGGGAGCTGTTTTTT.

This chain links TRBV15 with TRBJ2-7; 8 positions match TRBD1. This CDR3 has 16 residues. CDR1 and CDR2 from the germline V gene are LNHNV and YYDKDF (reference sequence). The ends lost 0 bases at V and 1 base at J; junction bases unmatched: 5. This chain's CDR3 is CATSRETGGRSYEQYF. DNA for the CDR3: TGTGCCACCAGCAGAGAAACAGGGGGGAGATCCTACGAGCAGTACTTC.

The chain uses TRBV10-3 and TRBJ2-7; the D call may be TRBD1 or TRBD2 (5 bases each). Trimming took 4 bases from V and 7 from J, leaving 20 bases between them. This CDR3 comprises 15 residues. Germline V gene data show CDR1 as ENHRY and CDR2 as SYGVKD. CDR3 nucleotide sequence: TGTGCCATCAGTGCGTTGGGGACCCAAGGCAATGAGCAGTACTTC. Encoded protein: CAISALGTQGNEQYF.

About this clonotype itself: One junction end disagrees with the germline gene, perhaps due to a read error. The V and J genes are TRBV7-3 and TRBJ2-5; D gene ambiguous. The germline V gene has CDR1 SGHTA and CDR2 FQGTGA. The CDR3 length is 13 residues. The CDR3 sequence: CASSLSAQETRYF. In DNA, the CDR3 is TGTGCCAGCAGCTTGTCCGCTCAAGAGACCCGGTACTTC.

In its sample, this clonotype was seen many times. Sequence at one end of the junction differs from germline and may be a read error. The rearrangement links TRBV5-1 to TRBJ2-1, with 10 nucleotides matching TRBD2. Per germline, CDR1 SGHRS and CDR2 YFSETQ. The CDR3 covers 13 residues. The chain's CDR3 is CASRLAGYNEQFF. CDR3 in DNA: TGTGCCAGCCGACTAGCGGGTTACAATGAGCAGTTCTTC.

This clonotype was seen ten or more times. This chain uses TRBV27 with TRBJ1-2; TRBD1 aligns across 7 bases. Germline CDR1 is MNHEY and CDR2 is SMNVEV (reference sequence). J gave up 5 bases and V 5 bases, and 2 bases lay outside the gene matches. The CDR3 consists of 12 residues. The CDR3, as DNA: TGTGCCAGCAGTAGGACAGGTTATGGCTACACCTTC. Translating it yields CASSRTGYGYTF.

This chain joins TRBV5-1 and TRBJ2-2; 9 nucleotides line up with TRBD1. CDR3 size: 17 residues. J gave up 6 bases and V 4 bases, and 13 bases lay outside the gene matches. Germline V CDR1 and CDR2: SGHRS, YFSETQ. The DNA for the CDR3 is TGCGCCAGCAGCATTCTTTGGGACAGGGCTCTTTCCGGGGAGCTGTTTTTT. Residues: CASSILWDRALSGELFF.

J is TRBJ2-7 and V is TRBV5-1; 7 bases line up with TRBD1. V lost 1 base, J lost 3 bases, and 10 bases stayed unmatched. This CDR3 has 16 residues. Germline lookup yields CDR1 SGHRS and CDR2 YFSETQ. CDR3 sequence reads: CASSLRGQADDYEQYF. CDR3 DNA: TGCGCCAGCAGCTTGAGGGGGCAGGCTGACGACTACGAGCAGTACTTC.

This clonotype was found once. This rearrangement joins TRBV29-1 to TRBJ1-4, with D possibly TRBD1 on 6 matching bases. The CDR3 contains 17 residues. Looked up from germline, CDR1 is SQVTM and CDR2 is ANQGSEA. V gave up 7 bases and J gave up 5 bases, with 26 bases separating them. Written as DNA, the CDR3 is TGCAGCGCCGGGACGTCGACGACACGGGGGCTAAATGAAAAACTGTTTTTT. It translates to CSAGTSTTRGLNEKLFF.

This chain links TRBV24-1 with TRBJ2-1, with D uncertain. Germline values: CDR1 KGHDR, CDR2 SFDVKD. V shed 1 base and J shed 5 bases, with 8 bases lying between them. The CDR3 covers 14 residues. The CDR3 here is CATSDFGANNEQFF. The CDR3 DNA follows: TGTGCCACCAGTGATTTTGGAGCGAACAATGAGCAGTTCTTC.

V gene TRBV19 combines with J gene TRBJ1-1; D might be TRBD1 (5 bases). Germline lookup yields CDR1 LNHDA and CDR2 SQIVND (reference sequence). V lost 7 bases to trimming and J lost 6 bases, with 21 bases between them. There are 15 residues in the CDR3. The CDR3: CASTKGAAGSPEAFF. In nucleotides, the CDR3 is TGTGCCAGTACCAAAGGGGCGGCAGGGAGCCCTGAAGCTTTCTTT.

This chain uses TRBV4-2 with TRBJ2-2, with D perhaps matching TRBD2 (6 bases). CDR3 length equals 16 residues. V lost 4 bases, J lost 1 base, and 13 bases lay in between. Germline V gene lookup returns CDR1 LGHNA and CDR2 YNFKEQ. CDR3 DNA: TGTGCCAGCAGCCCGGTGGGGGGAGAGAACACCGGGGAGCTGTTTTTT. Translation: CASSPVGGENTGELFF.

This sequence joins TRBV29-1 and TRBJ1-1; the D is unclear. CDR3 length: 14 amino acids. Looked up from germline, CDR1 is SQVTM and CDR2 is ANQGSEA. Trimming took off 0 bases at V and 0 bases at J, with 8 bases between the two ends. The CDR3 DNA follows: TGCAGCGTTGAAGATGGGATAATGAACACTGAAGCTTTCTTT. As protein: CSVEDGIMNTEAFF.

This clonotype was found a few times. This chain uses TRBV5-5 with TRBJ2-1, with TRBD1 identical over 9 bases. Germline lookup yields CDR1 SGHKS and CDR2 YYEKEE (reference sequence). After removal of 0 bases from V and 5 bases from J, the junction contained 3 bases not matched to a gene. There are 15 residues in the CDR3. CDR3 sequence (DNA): TGTGCCAGCAGCTTGGCACAGGGGGCGAACAATGAGCAGTTCTTC. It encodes CASSLAQGANNEQFF.

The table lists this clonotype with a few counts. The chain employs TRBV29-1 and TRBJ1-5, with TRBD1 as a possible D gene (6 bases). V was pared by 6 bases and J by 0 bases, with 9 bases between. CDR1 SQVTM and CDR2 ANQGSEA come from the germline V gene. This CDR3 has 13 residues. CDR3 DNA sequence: TGCAGCGTCGGGGACAATAGCAATCAGCCCCAGCATTTT. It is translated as CSVGDNSNQPQHF.

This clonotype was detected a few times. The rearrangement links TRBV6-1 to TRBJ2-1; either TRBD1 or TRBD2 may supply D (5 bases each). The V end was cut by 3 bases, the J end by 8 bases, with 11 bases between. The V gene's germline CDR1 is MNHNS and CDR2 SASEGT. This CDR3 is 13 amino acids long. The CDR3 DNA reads TGTGCCAGCAGTGACAGGGACGGGGATGAGCAGTTCTTC. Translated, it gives CASSDRDGDEQFF.

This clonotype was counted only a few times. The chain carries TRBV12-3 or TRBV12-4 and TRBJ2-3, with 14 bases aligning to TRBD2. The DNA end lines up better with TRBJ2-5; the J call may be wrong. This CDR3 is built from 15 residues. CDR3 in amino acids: CASSPTSGGAGTQYF. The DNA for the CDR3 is TGTGCCAGCAGTCCGACTAGCGGGGGGGCTGGGACCCAGTACTTC.

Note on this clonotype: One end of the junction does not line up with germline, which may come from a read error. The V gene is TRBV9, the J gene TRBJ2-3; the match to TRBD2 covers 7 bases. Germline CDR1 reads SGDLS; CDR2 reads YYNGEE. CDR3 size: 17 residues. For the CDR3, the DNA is TGTGCCAGCAGCCGAGGACTTGCGGGGGTTAGCACAGATACGCTGTATTTT. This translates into CASSRGLAGVSTDTLYF.

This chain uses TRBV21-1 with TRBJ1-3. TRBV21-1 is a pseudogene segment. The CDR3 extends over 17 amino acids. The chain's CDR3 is CASRERRRCSSGNTIYF. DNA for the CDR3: TGTGCCAGCAGAGAACGGCGACGATGCAGCTCTGGAAACACCATATATTTT.

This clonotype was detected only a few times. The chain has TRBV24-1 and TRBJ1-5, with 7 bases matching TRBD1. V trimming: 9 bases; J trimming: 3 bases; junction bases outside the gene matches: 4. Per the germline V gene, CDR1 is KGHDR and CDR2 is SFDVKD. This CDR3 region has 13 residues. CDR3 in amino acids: CATQGGSNQPQHF. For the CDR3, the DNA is TGTGCCACCCAAGGGGGCTCCAATCAGCCCCAGCATTTT.

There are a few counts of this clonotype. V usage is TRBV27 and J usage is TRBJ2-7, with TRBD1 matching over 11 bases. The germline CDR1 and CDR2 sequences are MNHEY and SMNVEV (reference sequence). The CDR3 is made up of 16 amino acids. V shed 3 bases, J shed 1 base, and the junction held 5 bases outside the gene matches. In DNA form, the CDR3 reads TGTGCCAGCAGTTTCCAAGGGACAGGGGGGTCCTACGAGCAGTACTTC. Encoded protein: CASSFQGTGGSYEQYF.

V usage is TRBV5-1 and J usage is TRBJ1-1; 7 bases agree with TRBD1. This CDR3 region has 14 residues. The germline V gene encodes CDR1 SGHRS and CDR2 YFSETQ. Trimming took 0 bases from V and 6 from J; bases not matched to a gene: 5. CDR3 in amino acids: CASSLEGGGPEAFF. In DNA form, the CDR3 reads TGCGCCAGCAGCTTGGAAGGGGGCGGACCTGAAGCTTTCTTT. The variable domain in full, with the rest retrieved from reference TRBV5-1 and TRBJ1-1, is KAGVTQTPRYLIKTRGQQVTLSCSPISGHRSVSWYQQTPGQGLQFLFEYFSETQRNKGNFPGRFSGRQFSNSRSEMNVSTLELGDSALYLCASSLEGGGPEAFFGQGTRLTVV.

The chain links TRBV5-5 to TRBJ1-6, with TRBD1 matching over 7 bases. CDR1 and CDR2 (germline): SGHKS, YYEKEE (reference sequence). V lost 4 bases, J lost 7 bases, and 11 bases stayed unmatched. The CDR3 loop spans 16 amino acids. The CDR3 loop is CASSLQDRDWNSPLHF. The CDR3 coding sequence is TGTGCCAGCAGCCTACAAGACAGGGATTGGAATTCACCCCTCCACTTT.